Listed below are T cell receptor beta chains from one sample, sequenced in a study of technical replicates of blood from a few donors. The repertoire was sequenced with immunoSEQ multiplex PCR; TCRdb's copy has only in-frame clones and lacks some. This table holds 75,000 to 95,000 clones, 90% to 96% found once. Sample: T cells isolated from PBMCs. The receptor set was obtained from a human donor in good health. Both conserved end residues are part of each CDR3. D genes are given only for firm matches. Clone sizes are given selectively: once, few, many, or a class where the clone is expanded.

V gene,clone size,D gene,CDR3 length,J gene,CDR3 DNA,CDR3 protein
TRBV14,NA,NA,17,TRBJ1-3,TGTGCCAGCAGCCGGACCGGGACACTATTCTCTGGAAACACCATATATTTT,CASSRTGTLFSGNTIYF
TRBV27,NA,TRBD1,14,TRBJ1-1,TGTGCCAGCAGTTTAACAGGGGCACCCACTGAAGCTTTCTTT,CASSLTGAPTEAFF
TRBV28,NA,TRBD1,15,TRBJ2-7,TGTGCCGCCGAGGGTGTGGGACAGGGGAAGTACGAGCAGTACTTC,CAAEGVGQGKYEQYF
TRBV6-7,NA,NA,13,TRBJ2-3,TGTGCCAGCACGCGGATACACACAGATACGCAGTATTTT,CASTRIHTDTQYF
TRBV19,NA,NA,12,TRBJ1-1,TGTGCCAGTAGTTTTACAGGGTCTGAAGCTTTCTTT,CASSFTGSEAFF
TRBV29-1,NA,TRBD1,17,TRBJ2-7,TGCAGCTCGACGGGGACAGCCTACCTCCTATACATCTACGAGCAGTACTTC,CSSTGTAYLLYIYEQYF
TRBV5-1,NA,TRBD2,15,TRBJ2-5,TGCGCCAGCCAGACAGCTAGCGGGAGAAAAGAGACCCAGTACTTC,CASQTASGRKETQYF
TRBV5-1,NA,NA,16,TRBJ2-1,TGCGCCAGCAGCTTGGAAGCGCCCGCTTCCTACAATGAGCAGTTCTTC,CASSLEAPASYNEQFF
TRBV2,NA,TRBD2,16,TRBJ2-7,TGTGCCAGCAGTCCCTATAGCGGGAGGAACTCCTACGAGCAGTACTTC,CASSPYSGRNSYEQYF
TRBV13,NA,TRBD1,15,TRBJ2-5,TGTGCCAGCAGCTTTGGACAGGGGAATACAAAGACCCAGTACTTC,CASSFGQGNTKTQYF
TRBV2,NA,TRBD2,15,TRBJ2-2,TGTGCCGTTTGGAGCGGGGAGGGGAACACCGGGGAGCTGTTTTTT,CAVWSGEGNTGELFF
TRBV27,NA,NA,14,TRBJ1-1,TGTGCCAGCAGTTTGTGGGGTAGCGGCACTGAAGCTTTCTTT,CASSLWGSGTEAFF
TRBV9,NA,TRBD2,14,TRBJ2-1,TGTGCCAGCAGCGCTAGCGGGAGTAGCAATGAGCAGTTCTTC,CASSASGSSNEQFF
TRBV19,NA,TRBD2,14,TRBJ2-1,TGTGCCAGTAGTCCTCGGACTAGCGTCAATGAGCAGTTCTTC,CASSPRTSVNEQFF
TRBV19,NA,NA,13,TRBJ2-4,TGTGCCAGTAGCCTGCAAGGGGAAAACATTCAGTACTTC,CASSLQGENIQYF
TRBV28,once,NA,11,TRBJ1-1,TGTGCCAGCACCCTCAGGGAAGAAGCTTTCTTT,CASTLREEAFF
TRBV2,NA,NA,13,TRBJ1-5,TGTGCCAGCAGAGCAGAGGGAAATCAGCCCCAGCATTTT,CASRAEGNQPQHF
TRBV11-3,NA,NA,13,TRBJ1-2,TGTGCCAGCAGCCGACGGACGGGACTTGACTACACCTTC,CASSRRTGLDYTF
TRBV29-1,NA,NA,15,TRBJ2-1,TGCAGCGTTGAATTAGCATTAGCGACCTACAATGAGCAGTTCTTC,CSVELALATYNEQFF
TRBV6-5,few,NA,13,TRBJ1-1,TGTGCCAGCAGCCAGACAGGACACACTGAAGCTTTCTTT,CASSQTGHTEAFF
TRBV5-1,NA,NA,16,TRBJ1-2,TGCGCCAGCAGCTTGGGGCGTGTACTAACTATGTATGGCTACACCTTC,CASSLGRVLTMYGYTF
TRBV5-5,NA,TRBD1,12,TRBJ1-2,TGTGCCAGCAGCTTTGACAGGGAAGGCTACACCTTC,CASSFDREGYTF
TRBV7-2,NA,TRBD1,14,TRBJ2-5,TGTGCCAGCAGCCCTGGGACAGGGCAAGAGACCCAGTACTTC,CASSPGTGQETQYF
TRBV6-6,once,TRBD1,15,TRBJ2-3,TGTGCCAGCAGTTACTCGGACAGGGAGGCAGATACGCAGTATTTT,CASSYSDREADTQYF
TRBV2,NA,NA,13,TRBJ1-2,TGTGCCAGCAGTATAGACAGAAACTATGGCTACACCTTC,CASSIDRNYGYTF
TRBV5-1,NA,NA,14,TRBJ2-1,TGCGCCAGCAGCTTAGGGAGACCCTACAATGAGCAGTTCTTC,CASSLGRPYNEQFF
TRBV11-2,NA,TRBD2,16,TRBJ2-1,TGTGCCAGCAGCAAAAGGACTAGCGGCCGGGGGGATGAGCAGTTCTTC,CASSKRTSGRGDEQFF
TRBV9,NA,NA,17,TRBJ1-4,TGTGCCAGCAGCGCGCGACCAGACAGTCTCTTAAATGAAAAACTGTTTTTT,CASSARPDSLLNEKLFF
TRBV5-1,NA,NA,15,TRBJ2-2,TGCGCCAGCAGCTTGGGTAGAGCTACCACCGGGGAGCTGTTTTTT,CASSLGRATTGELFF
TRBV7-9,NA,NA,12,TRBJ1-2,TGTGCCAGCAGCCTCGGAGATTATGGCTACACCTTC,CASSLGDYGYTF
TRBV6-5,NA,NA,13,TRBJ1-2,TGTGCCAGCACTAGTGGACAGACCTATGGCTACACCTTC,CASTSGQTYGYTF
TRBV6-6,NA,NA,16,TRBJ2-1,TGTGCCAGCAGTTACCAACCGGGTCTGGTCACCAGCGAGCAGTTCTTC,CASSYQPGLVTSEQFF
TRBV9,NA,NA,16,TRBJ2-4,TGTGCCAGCAGCGCTGGGGGGGGGACAGGTTACAACATTCAGTACTTC,CASSAGGGTGYNIQYF
TRBV2,NA,NA,15,TRBJ1-2,TGTGCCAGCAGTGAATATGAGGGCACTGACTATGGCTACACCTTC,CASSEYEGTDYGYTF
TRBV11-3,NA,TRBD2,14,TRBJ2-7,TGTGCCAGCAGCTTATCTGGGACTACCTACGAGCAGTACTTC,CASSLSGTTYEQYF
TRBV28,NA,NA,14,TRBJ2-1,TGTGCCAGCAGGATCGGGAGTGGAATCAATGAGCAGTTCTTC,CASRIGSGINEQFF
TRBV11-2,NA,TRBD1,14,TRBJ1-1,TGTGCCAGCAGCTGGGGACAGGTTAACACTGAAGCTTTCTTT,CASSWGQVNTEAFF
TRBV7-6,NA,TRBD2,15,TRBJ2-1,TGTGCCAGCAGCTCCGGGACTAAACTCTACAATGAGCAGTTCTTC,CASSSGTKLYNEQFF
TRBV5-4,NA,TRBD1,15,TRBJ2-2,TGTGCCAGCAGCTCCGGGACAGGGGTTCCCGGGGAGCTGTTTTTT,CASSSGTGVPGELFF
TRBV5-6,NA,TRBD2,14,TRBJ2-1,TGTGCCAGCGACCGGACTAGCGGGTACAATGAGCAGTTCTTC,CASDRTSGYNEQFF
TRBV10-3,NA,TRBD2,15,TRBJ2-5,TGTGCCATCAGTGAGGGGCGGGAGGGGAGAGAGACCCAGTACTTC,CAISEGREGRETQYF
TRBV7-9,NA,TRBD2,15,TRBJ2-5,TGTGCCAGCTTCAGACTAGCGGGAGGAGTGGAGACCCAGTACTTC,CASFRLAGGVETQYF
TRBV5-5,NA,TRBD2,14,TRBJ2-5,TGTGCCAGCAGCTTGCCGGGGCGGGGGGAGACCCAGTACTTC,CASSLPGRGETQYF
TRBV27,NA,NA,11,TRBJ2-7,TGTGCCAGCGGGGAGAAATACGAGCAGTACTTC,CASGEKYEQYF
TRBV6-1,once,NA,14,TRBJ2-3,TGTGCCAGCCACAAGGGGTCGGCCACAGATACGCAGTATTTT,CASHKGSATDTQYF
TRBV5-6,NA,NA,16,TRBJ1-1,TGTGCCAGCAGCTTGGGTCTGACAGTGATGAACACTGAAGCTTTCTTT,CASSLGLTVMNTEAFF
TRBV29-1,NA,TRBD1,16,TRBJ1-5,TGCAGCGTTGCCGACAGGGAAGGGTATAGCAATCAGCCCCAGCATTTT,CSVADREGYSNQPQHF
TRBV7-9,NA,NA,15,TRBJ1-5,TGTGCCAGCAGCTTAGAAGGGGTAAGCAATCAGCCCCAGCATTTT,CASSLEGVSNQPQHF
TRBV18,once,NA,13,TRBJ2-7,TGTGCCAGCTCACGGGCGCGGACGGGGGAGCAGTACTTC,CASSRARTGEQYF
TRBV6-1,NA,NA,13,TRBJ1-5,TGTGCCAGCAGTGTATCAGTGGATCAGCCCCAGCATTTT,CASSVSVDQPQHF
TRBV7-3,NA,TRBD2,16,TRBJ2-1,TGTGCCAGCAGCTTAAAGCTAGCGGGACCTTACAATGAGCAGTTCTTC,CASSLKLAGPYNEQFF
TRBV7-2,NA,NA,13,TRBJ2-7,TGTGCCAGCAGCTCTAGTAACTCCTACGAGCAGTACTTC,CASSSSNSYEQYF
TRBV9,few,NA,15,TRBJ1-5,TGTGCCAGCAGCTTCACGTACGGGGTCAATCAGCCCCAGCATTTT,CASSFTYGVNQPQHF
TRBV18,NA,TRBD2,15,TRBJ2-7,TGTGCCAGCTCACCTTGGCGGGAGGCCTCCTACGAGCAGTACTTC,CASSPWREASYEQYF
TRBV5-1,NA,TRBD1,16,TRBJ2-3,TGCGCCAGCAGCTTGGGACAGGGTCAAAAAACAGATACGCAGTATTTT,CASSLGQGQKTDTQYF
TRBV29-1,NA,TRBD1,14,TRBJ1-4,TGCAGCGTTGAACCCGGGACAGAAAATGAAAAACTGTTTTTT,CSVEPGTENEKLFF
TRBV7-3,NA,NA,13,TRBJ2-5,TGTGCCAGCAGGACAGGACCGCAAGAGACCCAGTACTTC,CASRTGPQETQYF
TRBV9,NA,TRBD1,15,TRBJ2-2,TGTGCCAGCCGAGCGGGACAGGGGTCGATCGGGGAGCTGTTTTTT,CASRAGQGSIGELFF
TRBV27,NA,TRBD2,15,TRBJ2-7,TGTGCCAGCAGTTTATTTCTCTCCTACGGGGGGGAGCAGTACTTC,CASSLFLSYGGEQYF
TRBV25-1,once,TRBD1,18,TRBJ2-5,TGTGCCAGCAGTCCCTGGTTAGGACAGGGGGGGAGTCAAGAGACCCAGTACTTC,CASSPWLGQGGSQETQYF